A single sample gave rise to the 29 T cell receptor beta chains below, sequenced in a study of regulatory T cells in long-lasting Graves disease. Construction of TCR beta libraries relied on iRepertoire HTBI primers and on Arm-PCR targeting CDR3 regions. TCRdb analysed the multiplex PCR reads with MiXCR anew, one entry per CDR3 protein. The sample has 500,000 or so distinct CDR3 sequences; less than 15% are singletons. Time point noted: newly diagnosed GD, antithyroid drugs for less than 3 months. Extracted PBMC RNA gave rise to the TCR library. These data also formed part of another study, on T cells in Graves' hyperthyroidism and ophthalmopathy.

Source: peripheral blood mononuclear cells (PBMCs), taken at new diagnosis, from a patient treated with antithyroid drugs. These receptors all come from a woman between 45 and 65 years old with Graves disease.

This clonotype was seen ten or more times. The chain is built from TRBV30 and TRBJ2-7, with 8 bases matching TRBD1. The V segment lost 3 bases and the J segment 7 bases; nucleotides outside the gene matches: 8. CDR3 length: 13 amino acids. The germline V gene encodes CDR1 GTSNPN and CDR2 SVGIG (reference sequence). CDR3 sequence (DNA): TGTGCCTGGAGCACCCAGGGGGCAGGGGAGCAGTACTTC. This encodes CAWSTQGAGEQYF.

This clonotype was recorded at least ten times. The chain combines TRBV6-5 with TRBJ2-7; D remains ambiguous. The CDR3 extends over 14 amino acids. V lost 2 bases and J 1 base, leaving 9 bases between the germline ends. Germline loops: CDR1 MNHEY, CDR2 SVGAGI. The CDR3, as DNA: TGTGCCAGCAGTTACGGGCGACAATCCTACGAGCAGTACTTC. Its translation: CASSYGRQSYEQYF.

J is TRBJ1-6 and V is TRBV7-8, with D unresolved. Germline lookup yields CDR1 SGHVS and CDR2 FQNEAQ. The CDR3 covers 13 residues. The V end was cut by 1 base, the J end by 9 bases, with 7 bases between. The CDR3 DNA reads as TGTGCCAGCAGCTTAGGGGGTTTTTCACCCCTCCACTTT. Translation: CASSLGGFSPLHF.

This clonotype was seen a handful of times. The rearrangement links TRBV25-1 to TRBJ2-5; no definite D call. V lost 6 bases to trimming and J lost 5 bases, with 22 bases between them. This CDR3 region has 16 residues. Germline V gene data show CDR1 as MGHDK and CDR2 as SYGVNS. DNA for the CDR3: TGTGCCAGCAGCGCCCGCCCCATGAATTTCGGGGAGACCCAGTACTTC. This gives the protein CASSARPMNFGETQYF.

Ten or more counts support this clonotype. The gene calls are TRBV2 and TRBJ1-5; D perhaps matches TRBD1 (5 bases). The CDR3 has 17 residues. V gave up 2 bases and J gave up 1 base, with 15 bases separating them. Germline V lookup: CDR1 SNHLY, CDR2 FYNNEI. CDR3 sequence: CASSETGGQRSNQPQHF. In nucleotides, the CDR3 is TGTGCCAGCAGTGAAACAGGAGGCCAAAGGAGCAATCAGCCCCAGCATTTT.

This clonotype appeared a few times. The CDR3 nucleotides read TGTGCCAGCAGTGAAGCGGTCGCTAGCGGGAGGGGGGTGACCCAGTACTTC. Encoded protein: CASSEAVASGRGVTQYF. V and J are TRBV6-1 and TRBJ2-5; 12 bases are shared with TRBD2. J lost 7 bases, V lost 0 bases, and 9 bases had no gene match. CDR3 size: 17 residues. Germline V lookup: CDR1 MNHNS, CDR2 SASEGT.

For this clonotype: A clone one base away is much larger, so this may be a read error. The rearrangement joins TRBV5-1 to TRBJ1-2; 9 bases match TRBD1. V lost 2 bases to trimming and J lost 6 bases; unmatched junction nucleotides: 8. CDR1 and CDR2 from the germline V gene are SGHRS and YFSETQ. The CDR3 spans 15 residues. CDR3 in DNA: TGCGCCAGCAGCTTTCCGGGACAGGGCGTCGATGGCTACACCTTC. It specifies CASSFPGQGVDGYTF.

V and J are TRBV5-1 and TRBJ2-2, with 7 nucleotides matching TRBD2. The CDR3 is 17 amino acids. The ends lost 4 bases at V and 7 bases at J; junction bases unmatched: 16. The germline V gene has CDR1 SGHRS and CDR2 YFSETQ. The CDR3 nucleotides read TGCGCCAGCAGCCCCGAACTAGCGACCAAGTACATCGGGGAGCTGTTTTTT. This sequence encodes CASSPELATKYIGELFF.

This clonotype was counted a few times. CDR3 amino acids: CASSIDPQPQHF. CDR3 bases: TGTGCCAGTAGTATAGATCCACAGCCCCAGCATTTT. The rearrangement uses TRBV19 and TRBJ1-5; D uncertain. The germline V gene has CDR1 LNHDA and CDR2 SQIVND (reference sequence). This CDR3 region has 12 residues. Trimming took off 0 bases at V and 7 bases at J, with 4 bases between the two ends.

The J gene is TRBJ2-3, the V gene TRBV5-1; D perhaps matches TRBD2 (6 bases). The ends were cut back, 0 bases at V and 0 bases at J, with 11 bases in the middle. There are 16 residues in the CDR3. Germline values: CDR1 SGHRS, CDR2 YFSETQ. This CDR3 reads CASSLEGRGSTDTQYF. The CDR3 DNA follows: TGCGCCAGCAGCTTGGAGGGTCGGGGGAGCACAGATACGCAGTATTTT.

This clonotype was counted between two and nine times. This sequence joins TRBV27 and TRBJ2-2; D may be TRBD1 or TRBD2 (5 bases each). Germline V gene lookup returns CDR1 MNHEY and CDR2 SMNVEV (reference sequence). The CDR3 is 13 amino acids. The V end lost 7 bases, the J end lost 2 bases, and 8 bases lay between the germline ends. The CDR3 coding sequence is TGTGCCAGCATTGGGGGAAACACCGGGGAGCTGTTTTTT. It yields the protein CASIGGNTGELFF.

This clonotype was found many times. V is TRBV5-1 and J is TRBJ2-3, with 7 bases matching TRBD2. This CDR3 region has 17 residues. V dropped 0 bases and J dropped 5; count of bases not matched to a gene: 12. Germline values: CDR1 SGHRS, CDR2 YFSETQ. The CDR3 region is CASSLDYSAGVVDTQYF. The CDR3 DNA is TGCGCCAGCAGCTTGGATTATTCGGCGGGAGTGGTAGATACGCAGTATTTT. Full variable domain (remainder filled in from reference TRBV5-1 and TRBJ2-3): KAGVTQTPRYLIKTRGQQVTLSCSPISGHRSVSWYQQTPGQGLQFLFEYFSETQRNKGNFPGRFSGRQFSNSRSEMNVSTLELGDSALYLCASSLDYSAGVVDTQYFGPGTRLTVL.

Only a few counts were recorded for this clonotype. The chain is built from TRBV7-8 and TRBJ1-6; no clear D gene. Germline loops: CDR1 SGHVS, CDR2 FQNEAQ. Trimming stripped 1 base from V and 7 bases from J, with 17 bases between. The CDR3 extends over 17 amino acids. For the CDR3, the DNA is TGTGCCAGCAGCTTAGTAGGTGACACCGGTATAAATTCACCCCTCCACTTT. Its translation: CASSLVGDTGINSPLHF.

There are many counts of this clonotype. The chain links TRBV3-1 to TRBJ2-1, with unresolved D. Germline V gene data show CDR1 as LGHDT and CDR2 as YNNKEL (reference sequence). This CDR3 comprises 12 residues. Deletions cut 1 base from V and 4 bases from J, with 2 bases between. Here the CDR3 reads CASSQGYNEQFF. The CDR3 nucleotides are TGTGCCAGCAGCCAAGGTTACAATGAGCAGTTCTTC.

CDR3 nucleotide sequence: TGCAGCGCAGACTCCCGGACTAGCGGGAGTACAGGCGAGCAGTACTTC. Residues: CSADSRTSGSTGEQYF. The rearrangement uses TRBV20-1 and TRBJ2-7; 13 bases fit TRBD2. The germline V gene encodes CDR1 DFQATT and CDR2 SNEGSKA (reference sequence). This CDR3 is 16 amino acids long.

The gene calls are TRBV9 and TRBJ2-1, with 11 bases lining up with TRBD2. V was pared by 0 bases and J by 8 bases, with 7 bases of the junction left unmatched. CDR1 and CDR2 (germline): SGDLS, YYNGEE. The CDR3 runs to 16 residues. Written as DNA, the CDR3 is TGTGCCAGCAGCGTAGGGGGTAGCGGGGGGGTATATGAGCAGTTCTTC. Translated, it gives CASSVGGSGGVYEQFF.

There are many counts of this clonotype. The chain combines TRBV7-9 with TRBJ2-5, with 9 bases matching TRBD2. Germline trimming cut 1 base from V and 2 bases from J; bases unmatched to any gene: 17. Germline V CDR1 and CDR2: SEHNR, FQNEAQ (reference sequence). The CDR3 totals 20 residues. Here the CDR3 reads CASSLVQSRTTSGSQETQYF. The CDR3 nucleotides read TGTGCCAGCAGCTTAGTTCAATCGAGGACGACTAGCGGATCACAAGAGACCCAGTACTTC.

This clonotype was seen repeatedly, ten times or more. The chain recombines TRBV2 with TRBJ2-1, with 10 nucleotides matching TRBD2. This CDR3 spans 15 amino acids. Trimming at V came to 7 bases and at J to 6 bases, leaving 9 bases not matched to a gene. In germline, CDR1 is SNHLY, CDR2 FYNNEI. CDR3 nucleotide sequence: TGTGCCAGCACCCACCCTAGCGGGGGACGCAATGAGCAGTTCTTC. It codes for CASTHPSGGRNEQFF.

Points on this clonotype: This may arise from a read error, as a much more abundant clone is one base away. The J gene is TRBJ1-4, the V gene TRBV20-1; D uncertain. The CDR3 has 12 residues. Trimming removed 1 base from V and 4 bases from J, with 4 bases in between. Germline values: CDR1 DFQATT, CDR2 SNEGSKA (reference sequence). In nucleotides, the CDR3 is TGCAGTGCTAGAGGGCTTAATGAAAAACTGTTTTTT. Its translation: CSARGLNEKLFF.

This clonotype showed up many times. The chain carries TRBV5-1 and TRBJ1-6; 8 bases agree with TRBD1. The germline CDR1 and CDR2 sequences are SGHRS and YFSETQ. J gave up 5 bases and V 0 bases, and 7 bases lay outside the gene matches. This CDR3 comprises 17 residues. CDR3 DNA sequence: TGCGCCAGCAGCTTGGGGACCTGGGGACAGGATAATTCACCCCTCCACTTT. Its protein is CASSLGTWGQDNSPLHF. The whole variable domain, remainder taken from reference TRBV5-1 and TRBJ1-6, is KAGVTQTPRYLIKTRGQQVTLSCSPISGHRSVSWYQQTPGQGLQFLFEYFSETQRNKGNFPGRFSGRQFSNSRSEMNVSTLELGDSALYLCASSLGTWGQDNSPLHFGNGTRLTVT.

This clonotype was detected only a few times. The chain combines TRBV20-1 with TRBJ1-4; D unresolved. The CDR3 is 16 residues long. Germline loops: CDR1 DFQATT, CDR2 SNEGSKA (reference sequence). Trimming left V 0 bases short and J 6 bases short, with 17 bases between. CDR3 protein: CSARDLRSLKDEKLFF. The CDR3 nucleotides read TGCAGTGCTAGAGATCTGCGGTCCTTGAAGGATGAAAAACTGTTTTTT.

This clonotype was seen a few times. This rearrangement joins TRBV12-3 or TRBV12-4 to TRBJ1-5; 9 bases fit TRBD1. CDR3 length: 16 amino acids. With 4 bases clipped from V and 5 bases from J, the junction kept 9 bases outside the gene matches. The DNA of the CDR3 is TGTGCCAGCAGTTACTCCGGGACAGGGTACCATCAGCCCCAGCATTTT. It is translated as CASSYSGTGYHQPQHF.

This clonotype came up many times. The chain uses TRBV6-6 and TRBJ1-3; no firm D call. Trimming removed 0 bases from V and 4 bases from J, with 16 bases in between. The CDR3 contains 17 residues. Germline CDR1 is MNHNY and CDR2 is SVGAGI (reference sequence). CDR3 DNA sequence: TGTGCCAGCAGTTACTCGATCCTGGCGGCGGGGGGAAACACCATATATTTT. Its protein product is CASSYSILAAGGNTIYF.

V and J are TRBV11-2 and TRBJ2-5; 9 positions agree with TRBD2. The CDR3 sequence is 16 residues long. After removal of 2 bases from V and 1 base from J, the junction contained 5 bases not matched to a gene. Germline V gene lookup returns CDR1 SGHAT and CDR2 FQNNGV. The CDR3 loop is CASSLRRLAVQETQYF. The DNA for the CDR3 is TGTGCCAGCAGCTTAAGAAGACTAGCGGTCCAAGAGACCCAGTACTTC.

The chain is built from TRBV20-1 and TRBJ2-3, with no clear D. The CDR3 covers 12 residues. Germline V CDR1 and CDR2: DFQATT, SNEGSKA (reference sequence). V lost 3 bases and J lost 0, with 4 bases in between. Here the CDR3 reads CSASVSTDTQYF. CDR3 sequence (DNA): TGCAGTGCTAGCGTCAGCACAGATACGCAGTATTTT.

This clonotype was found a few times. The chain links TRBV5-1 to TRBJ1-1; no clear D. Per the germline V gene, CDR1 is SGHRS and CDR2 is YFSETQ. Between the trimmed V and J ends, which lost 1 base and 1 base, there was a span of 11 bases. There are 15 residues in the CDR3. CDR3 loop: CASSLSTGKNTEAFF. The CDR3 nucleotides are TGCGCCAGCAGCTTGTCGACGGGAAAGAACACTGAAGCTTTCTTT. The variable domain in full, with the rest retrieved from reference TRBV5-1 and TRBJ1-1, is KAGVTQTPRYLIKTRGQQVTLSCSPISGHRSVSWYQQTPGQGLQFLFEYFSETQRNKGNFPGRFSGRQFSNSRSEMNVSTLELGDSALYLCASSLSTGKNTEAFFGQGTRLTVV.

Only a few counts were recorded for this clonotype. The DNA for the CDR3 is TGTGCCAGCAGCGTAGTCTTTAGCGGGGAGGGAAGGACAGATACGCAGTATTTT. Protein: CASSVVFSGEGRTDTQYF. The chain carries TRBV9 and TRBJ2-3; TRBD2 agrees at 8 bases. CDR1 is SGDLS, CDR2 YYNGEE, per germline. The CDR3 has 18 amino acids. The junction had 12 bases not matched to a gene; V was cut back by 0 bases and J by 3 bases.

The chain combines TRBV20-1 with TRBJ2-5; unclear D gene. In germline, CDR1 is DFQATT, CDR2 SNEGSKA (reference sequence). This CDR3 region has 14 residues. V was cut by 0 bases and J by 5 bases, with 13 bases left in between. Written as DNA, the CDR3 is TGCAGTGCTAGAGAGGCGCGAGGAGTGGAGACCCAGTACTTC. It codes for CSAREARGVETQYF.

This clonotype was counted between two and nine times. The V and J genes are TRBV5-1 and TRBJ1-1; possible D gene TRBD1, 6 bases. Germline assignment: CDR1 SGHRS and CDR2 YFSETQ. The CDR3 sequence is 16 residues long. Trimming took 4 bases from V and 5 from J, leaving 21 bases between them. As DNA, the CDR3 is TGCGCCAGCAGCCGGACAGTAATCCGCGCTGGAACTGAAGCTTTCTTT. It yields the protein CASSRTVIRAGTEAFF.